The TCR beta chain under discussion was sequenced for a study of regulatory T cells in long-lasting Graves disease. Time point here: newly diagnosed GD, antithyroid drugs for less than 3 months. After RNA was extracted from PBMCs, the TCR library was made from it. The authors built TCR beta libraries using iRepertoire HTBI primers and Arm-PCR of CDR3 regions. TCRdb processed the multiplex PCR reads anew with MiXCR; each CDR3 protein has one entry. The table has about 460,000 distinct CDR3 sequences, less than 15% seen once. This CDR3 has 17 residues. V lost 4 bases and J lost 2; bases outside the gene matches: 13. Germline V gene data show CDR1 as SGDLS and CDR2 as YYNGEE. This sample was shared with a second study, whose subject was T cells in Graves' hyperthyroidism and ophthalmopathy.

The receptor was isolated from a woman aged 45-59 years with Graves disease. The J gene is TRBJ2-7, the V gene TRBV9; 9 bases fit TRBD2. The material was peripheral blood mononuclear cells (PBMCs), obtained at new diagnosis, from a patient treated with antithyroid drugs. CDR3 sequence: CASSLIAGANSPYEQYF. The CDR3 coding sequence is TGTGCCAGCAGCTTAATAGCGGGAGCGAATTCCCCCTACGAGCAGTACTTC. Supplemented by reference TRBV9 and TRBJ2-7, the full variable domain reads DSGVTQTPKHLITATGQRVTLRCSPRSGDLSVYWYQQSLDQGLQFLIQYYNGEERAKGNILERFSAQQFPDLHSELNLSSLELGDSALYFCASSLIAGANSPYEQYFGPGTRLTVT.